These 28 T cell receptor beta chains originate from one sample sequenced in a study of Ad26.COV2.S vaccination and SARS-CoV-2 variants. As for treatment: some 20 received Ad26.COV2.S at low or high dose, single or two shots; about 5 received placebo; per-sample allocation not given. Vaccine and placebo recipients were sampled on day 63 after the first injection. Clones were read by immunoSEQ multiplex PCR, and TCRdb kept only the in-frame ones, dropping some. The data contain around 450,000 clones, 90% of them singletons. The sample in question was peripheral blood, obtained in a trial of Ad26.COV2.S vaccine versus placebo. The receptors shown here come from a person between 18 and 65 years old who received the Ad26.COV2.S COVID-19 vaccine or a placebo.

The CDR3 protein is CASSQFTTGNYEQYF. The CDR3 DNA follows: TGCGCCAGCAGCCAATTTACGACAGGGAACTACGAGCAGTACTTC. The chain joins TRBV4-3 to TRBJ2-7; 7 bases fit TRBD1. With V trimmed by 2 bases and J by 3 bases, 7 bases remained unmatched. The CDR3 has 15 residues. Germline CDR1 LGHNA, CDR2 YSLEER.

The CDR3 region has the DNA TGCGCCAGCAGCCCGGACACCCACCGGGAGACCCAGTACTTC. Its translation is CASSPDTHRETQYF. The V call is TRBV4-1, the J call TRBJ2-5; perhaps TRBD1 as D (5 bases). CDR3 length: 14 residues. With 4 bases removed from V and 5 bases from J, the gap between germline ends came to 14 bases. Looked up from germline, CDR1 is MGHRA and CDR2 is YSYEKL.

This chain links TRBV7-3 with TRBJ2-2; TRBD2 agrees at 16 bases. CDR3 length equals 21 residues. Unmatched junction bases numbered 17, after V lost 7 bases and J lost 3 bases. CDR1 and CDR2 from the germline V gene are SGHTA and FQGTGA. Written as DNA, the CDR3 is TGTGCCAGCAACAAAGGTTGGGCCGGGACTAGCGGGAGGGCCGACACCGGGGAGCTGTTTTTT. This encodes CASNKGWAGTSGRADTGELFF.

The chain employs TRBV2 and TRBJ2-7, with D perhaps matching TRBD1 or TRBD2 (5 bases each). V lost 8 bases, J lost 2 bases, and 7 bases lay in between. The CDR3 has 11 amino acids. CDR1 and CDR2 (germline): SNHLY, FYNNEI. CDR3 loop: CASGGPYEQYF. As DNA, the CDR3 is TGTGCCAGCGGGGGTCCCTACGAGCAGTACTTC.

This rearrangement joins TRBV6-2 or TRBV6-3 to TRBJ1-1; no firm D call. The CDR3 has 14 residues. CDR1 and CDR2 (germline): MNHEY, SVGEGT. V lost 0 bases to trimming and J lost 4 bases, with 9 bases between them. For the CDR3, the DNA is TGTGCCAGCAGTTACTCGATAGAGTCCACTGAAGCTTTCTTT. It is translated as CASSYSIESTEAFF.

V is TRBV4-3 and J is TRBJ2-2; 13 nucleotides agree with TRBD2. The CDR3 has 16 amino acids. V lost 1 base and J lost 6; bases outside the gene matches: 2. Germline V CDR1 and CDR2: LGHNA, YSLEER. DNA of the CDR3: TGCGCCAGCAGCCAAGGGACTAGCGGGAGAGCCGGGGAGCTGTTTTTT. Its translation is CASSQGTSGRAGELFF.

CDR3 nucleotides: TGTGCCAGCAGCTTAGTCACAGGTTCGGGAGCTTTCTTT. As protein: CASSLVTGSGAFF. The rearrangement uses TRBV7-9 and TRBJ1-1; maybe TRBD1 (5 bases). Germline values: CDR1 SEHNR, CDR2 FQNEAQ (reference sequence). Trimming removed 1 base at V and 10 bases at J, with 13 bases between. There are 13 residues in the CDR3.

The rearrangement joins TRBV5-6 to TRBJ2-3; maybe TRBD2 (6 bases). This CDR3 is built from 14 residues. CDR1 SGHDT and CDR2 YYEEEE come from the germline V gene. Trimming removed 3 bases from V and 0 bases from J, with 8 bases in between. CDR3 sequence: CASSSGLSTDTQYF. The CDR3 nucleotides are TGTGCCAGCAGCTCGGGACTCAGCACAGATACGCAGTATTTT.

On this clone: Other DNA sequences in the sample encode the same CDR3. The chain is built from TRBV7-2 and TRBJ1-5; D is perhaps TRBD1 (5 bases). Germline lookup yields CDR1 SGHTA and CDR2 FQGNSA. The V and J ends lost 1 base and 7 bases respectively, with 8 bases between them. This CDR3 region has 13 residues. CDR3 coding DNA: TGTGCCAGCAGCTTAGACAGGAACCAGCCCCAGCATTTT. The encoded protein is CASSLDRNQPQHF.

V usage is TRBV19 and J usage is TRBJ1-2, with TRBD1 as a possible D gene (5 bases). V gave up 5 bases and J gave up 5 bases, with 15 bases separating them. This CDR3 is built from 14 residues. CDR1 and CDR2 from the germline V gene are LNHDA and SQIVND (reference sequence). The CDR3 DNA is TGTGCCAGTAGTGCAGCCGGGACGCCTTATGGCTACACCTTC. Its translation: CASSAAGTPYGYTF.

The chain is built from TRBV10-2 and TRBJ1-2, with D maybe TRBD1 (5 bases). Germline lookup yields CDR1 WSHSY and CDR2 SAAADI. V was cut by 6 bases and J by 7 bases, with 12 bases left in between. The CDR3 runs 12 residues. The CDR3 loop reads CASSAFGGGYTF. CDR3 bases: TGCGCCAGCAGCGCCTTTGGGGGTGGCTACACCTTC.

This chain links TRBV27 with TRBJ2-1, with D perhaps assigned TRBD1 or TRBD2 (5 bases each). Germline V gene data show CDR1 as MNHEY and CDR2 as SMNVEV (reference sequence). The CDR3 extends over 15 amino acids. V lost 6 bases and J 4 bases, leaving 16 bases between the germline ends. CDR3 region: CASSEGPKVYNEQFF. CDR3 coding DNA: TGTGCCAGCAGCGAGGGACCTAAGGTATACAATGAGCAGTTCTTC.

The chain is built from TRBV3-1 (or the pseudogene TRBV3-2) and TRBJ2-5; 7 bases line up with TRBD2. Unmatched junction bases numbered 3, after V lost 1 base and J lost 4 bases. Per germline, CDR1 LGHDT and CDR2 YNNKEL (reference sequence). This CDR3 has 14 amino acids. The CDR3 region is CASSQVGEGETQYF. Here the CDR3 DNA reads TGTGCCAGCAGCCAAGTGGGGGAGGGAGAGACCCAGTACTTC.

This clone has just a few counts. The J gene is TRBJ2-1, the V gene TRBV4-2, with 14 bases that match TRBD2. V shed 3 bases, J shed 4 bases, and the junction held 5 bases outside the gene matches. CDR1 and CDR2 from the germline V gene are LGHNA and YNFKEQ. This CDR3 contains 17 residues. CDR3 protein: CASSQVTSGRDYNEQFF. The CDR3 bases are TGTGCCAGCAGCCAGGTGACTAGCGGGAGGGATTACAATGAGCAGTTCTTC.

The J gene is TRBJ1-5, the V gene TRBV21-1. TRBV21-1 is marked as a pseudogene. The CDR3 loop spans 17 amino acids. CDR3 bases: TGTGCCAGCAGCAACGGGCAAGGGGACTTGGGCAATCAGCCCCAGCATTTT. Its protein is CASSNGQGDLGNQPQHF.

The rearrangement links TRBV4-1 to TRBJ2-1; TRBD2 aligns across 8 bases. Germline lookup yields CDR1 MGHRA and CDR2 YSYEKL. The CDR3 covers 15 residues. Germline trimming cut 1 base from V and 6 bases from J; bases unmatched to any gene: 5. The CDR3 bases are TGCGCCAGCAGCCAAGTGGGACTAGGGCGCAATGAGCAGTTCTTC. Translating gives CASSQVGLGRNEQFF.

As DNA, the CDR3 is TGTGCCAGCAGCTTAGGGGCAACGGATGAAAAACTGTTTTTT. Translating gives CASSLGATDEKLFF. The rearrangement links TRBV7-9 to TRBJ1-4; D remains unclear. V lost 1 base and J lost 6, with 9 bases in between. Germline CDR1 is SEHNR and CDR2 is FQNEAQ (reference sequence). The CDR3 has 14 amino acids.

The chain employs TRBV6-2 or TRBV6-3 and TRBJ2-7; D is undetermined. Germline V gives CDR1 MNHEY, CDR2 SVGEGT. V lost 2 bases and J lost 1, with 9 bases in between. This CDR3 spans 14 amino acids. Written as DNA, the CDR3 is TGTGCCAGCAGTTACCTTGACAAATCCTACGAGCAGTACTTC. Translation: CASSYLDKSYEQYF.

This clone has only one observation. V usage is TRBV15 and J usage is TRBJ2-1, with 9 positions matching TRBD2. CDR1 LNHNV and CDR2 YYDKDF come from the germline V gene (reference sequence). The length of the CDR3 is 18 residues. V shed 1 base and J 0 bases; nucleotides not matched to a gene: 7. The CDR3 DNA sequence: TGTGCCACCAGCAGAGGTAGCGGGAGTCGGAGCTCCTACAATGAGCAGTTCTTC. Its protein product is CATSRGSGSRSSYNEQFF.

This clone was detected only a few times. The rearrangement uses TRBV6-1 and TRBJ1-5; D is undetermined. There are 15 residues in the CDR3. Germline V CDR1 and CDR2: MNHNS, SASEGT. V was shortened by 2 bases and J by 4 bases, with 12 bases between the two germline ends. The CDR3 nucleotides read TGTGCCAGCAGTGAACTAGGCAGACATAATCAGCCCCAGCATTTT. Protein sequence: CASSELGRHNQPQHF.

This rearrangement joins TRBV28 to TRBJ2-7; TRBD2 aligns across 10 bases. The CDR3 is 19 residues long. V dropped 6 bases and J dropped 2; count of bases not matched to a gene: 19. CDR1 and CDR2 from the germline V gene are MDHEN and SYDVKM. CDR3 bases: TGTGCCAGCAGCTTTTTTAGGACAGCTAGCGGGAGAGGGCCCTACGAGCAGTACTTC. This sequence encodes CASSFFRTASGRGPYEQYF.

This chain connects TRBV5-1 to TRBJ2-3; TRBD2 matches 7 bases. V trimming: 2 bases; J trimming: 4 bases; junction bases outside the gene matches: 7. CDR1 and CDR2 (germline): SGHRS, YFSETQ. This CDR3 is 15 amino acids long. CDR3 coding DNA: TGCGCCAGCAGCTTCCGGGCGGGAGTACCAGATACGCAGTATTTT. It yields the protein CASSFRAGVPDTQYF.

This rearrangement joins TRBV28 to TRBJ1-5; D not resolved. The CDR3 length is 14 residues. With 3 bases removed from V and 5 bases from J, the gap between germline ends came to 11 bases. Germline V gene data show CDR1 as MDHEN and CDR2 as SYDVKM. CDR3 region: CASSFSGGYQPQHF. The CDR3 DNA reads TGTGCCAGCAGTTTCTCAGGAGGATATCAGCCCCAGCATTTT.

The chain has TRBV4-3 and TRBJ2-7; 10 nucleotides agree with TRBD2. Unmatched junction bases numbered 9, after V lost 0 bases and J lost 4 bases. CDR1 is LGHNA, CDR2 YSLEER, per germline. This CDR3 is 17 amino acids long. Here the CDR3 DNA reads TGCGCCAGCAGCCAAGATTGGAGTGCTAGCGGGAGTTACGAGCAGTACTTC. Amino acid sequence: CASSQDWSASGSYEQYF.

The V gene is TRBV15, the J gene TRBJ2-4; 11 nucleotides agree with TRBD2. Per the germline V gene, CDR1 is LNHNV and CDR2 is YYDKDF (reference sequence). Germline trimming cut 6 bases from V and 7 bases from J; bases unmatched to any gene: 11. The CDR3 extends over 16 amino acids. The CDR3 reads CATRSGTSGPGNIQYF. In DNA form, the CDR3 reads TGTGCCACCAGGTCCGGGACTAGCGGCCCGGGGAACATTCAGTACTTC.

The V call is TRBV5-1, the J call TRBJ2-7, with 9 bases lining up with TRBD2. Per the germline V gene, CDR1 is SGHRS and CDR2 is YFSETQ. There are 17 residues in the CDR3. V lost 1 base and J lost 4; bases outside the gene matches: 12. CDR3 nucleotides: TGCGCCAGCAGCTTGAATAGCGGGAGAATAAGTGCGTACGAGCAGTACTTC. Residues: CASSLNSGRISAYEQYF.

The count of this clone is one. This chain connects TRBV29-1 to TRBJ2-3; D is ambiguous. The CDR3 length is 13 residues. Trimming removed 0 bases from V and 8 bases from J, with 12 bases in between. Germline V gene lookup returns CDR1 SQVTM and CDR2 ANQGSEA. The CDR3 reads CSVEDSSSGTQYF. CDR3 nucleotides: TGCAGCGTTGAAGACTCAAGTAGTGGTACGCAGTATTTT.

V usage is TRBV7-3 and J usage is TRBJ2-7, with a tentative D call TRBD1 (5 bases). With 2 bases removed from V and 7 bases from J, the gap between germline ends came to 12 bases. CDR1 SGHTA and CDR2 FQGTGA come from the germline V gene. The CDR3 has 13 residues. DNA of the CDR3: TGTGCCAGCAGCTTACACAGAAAGGGGGAGCAGTACTTC. Translated, it gives CASSLHRKGEQYF.